The 17 T cell receptor beta chains reported below all come from one sample, sequenced in a study of shared clonotypes between healthy human individuals. Repertoires were generated with immunoSEQ multiplex PCR, while TCRdb's copy carries only in-frame clones and drops some. Here the sample spans approximately 180,000 clones, 90% to 95% being singletons. Sample: naive CD4+ T cells sorted from blood. Subset indicated: CD45RA+ positively selected. These receptors all stem from a woman aged 25-40 years in good health.

This clone was seen a handful of times. The J gene is TRBJ2-2, the V gene TRBV19; D is unclear. From germline, CDR1 is LNHDA and CDR2 SQIVND (reference sequence). The V gene lost 4 bases and the J gene lost 5 bases, with 8 bases spanning the gap. There are 13 residues in the CDR3. The CDR3 region is CASSRVGTGELFF. CDR3 coding DNA: TGTGCCAGTAGTAGAGTTGGTACCGGGGAGCTGTTTTTT.

This chain joins TRBV4-1 and TRBJ2-6; D is uncertain. V lost 0 bases to trimming and J lost 1 base, with 7 bases between them. This CDR3 has 16 amino acids. From germline, CDR1 is MGHRA and CDR2 YSYEKL. CDR3 DNA: TGCGCCAGCAGCCAAGATAAAGAATCTGGGGCCAACGTCCTGACTTTC. This encodes CASSQDKESGANVLTF.

The chain has TRBV11-3 and TRBJ2-5; no firm D call. The J call could be wrong; TRBJ2-7 is a better fit for the DNA end. The CDR3 has 18 amino acids. From germline, CDR1 is SGHNT and CDR2 YENEEA. The DNA for the CDR3 is TGTGCCAGCAGCTTAGTTACCTCCGTTGACGGAAGCTCCTACGAGCAGTACTTC. Encoded protein: CASSLVTSVDGSSYEQYF.

CDR3 amino acids: CASSTGQGLDTEAFF. Here the CDR3 DNA reads TGTGCCAGCTCAACCGGACAGGGGTTGGACACTGAAGCTTTCTTT. The genes are TRBV18 and TRBJ1-1; 9 bases match TRBD1. Germline V gene data show CDR1 as KGHSH and CDR2 as LQKENI. After removal of 5 bases from V and 3 bases from J, the junction contained 7 bases not matched to a gene. The CDR3 sequence is 15 residues long.

The rearrangement uses TRBV11-1 and TRBJ1-1, with a possible D match to TRBD1 (6 bases). V was trimmed by 1 base and J by 1 base, leaving 13 bases between them. The CDR3 runs to 16 residues. Germline assignment: CDR1 SGHAT and CDR2 FQDESV (reference sequence). CDR3 protein: CASSLDLGRGNTEAFF. CDR3 bases: TGTGCCAGCAGCTTAGATTTGGGCAGGGGGAACACTGAAGCTTTCTTT.

The chain combines TRBV6-1 with TRBJ2-7; D may be TRBD1 or TRBD2 (5 bases each). The CDR3 covers 15 residues. The V end lost 6 bases, the J end lost 7 bases, and 22 bases lay between the germline ends. The germline CDR1 and CDR2 sequences are MNHNS and SASEGT. CDR3 in amino acids: CASRGDGLASIEQYF. CDR3 nucleotide sequence: TGTGCCAGCAGGGGGGATGGACTTGCCTCGATTGAGCAGTACTTC.

The V and J genes are TRBV10-3 and TRBJ2-5, with 7 positions matching TRBD2. With the DNA end fitting TRBJ2-7 better, the J assignment may be wrong. Germline CDR1 and CDR2: ENHRY and SYGVKD. This CDR3 is built from 13 residues. CDR3 sequence reads: CAITSSGTYEQYF. In DNA, the CDR3 is TGTGCCATCACTTCTAGCGGAACCTACGAGCAGTACTTC.

This clone came up once. CDR3 in amino acids: CASSMGLADSYEQYF. Here the CDR3 DNA reads TGTGCCAGTAGTATGGGGCTAGCGGATTCCTACGAGCAGTACTTC. The chain recombines TRBV19 with TRBJ2-7; 7 bases agree with TRBD2. Per the germline V gene, CDR1 is LNHDA and CDR2 is SQIVND (reference sequence). V dropped 3 bases and J dropped 1; count of bases not matched to a gene: 6. This CDR3 spans 15 amino acids. Complete variable domain (other parts from reference TRBV19 and TRBJ2-7): DGGITQSPKYLFRKEGQNVTLSCEQNLNHDAMYWYRQDPGQGLRLIYYSQIVNDFQKGDIAEGYSVSREKKESFPLTVTSAQKNPTAFYLCASSMGLADSYEQYFGPGTRLTVT.

Details on this clone: The sample holds other DNA sequences that translate to the same CDR3. As DNA, the CDR3 is TGTGCCAGCAGCTTAGTGCGGCCGGGTGGGGGCTACACCTTC. Amino acids: CASSLVRPGGGYTF. The V gene is TRBV7-9, the J gene TRBJ1-2, with D hard to call. The germline V gene has CDR1 SEHNR and CDR2 FQNEAQ (reference sequence). This CDR3 has 14 residues. Trimming cost V 1 base and J 8 bases, with 14 bases left between them.

The chain combines TRBV28 with TRBJ1-5; D is unclear. The CDR3 is made up of 16 amino acids. Trimming removed 5 bases at V and 3 bases at J, with 17 bases between. Germline CDR1 is MDHEN and CDR2 is SYDVKM. CDR3 in amino acids: CASSPLVQGPNQPQHF. The CDR3 DNA is TGTGCCAGCAGTCCATTAGTACAAGGGCCCAATCAGCCCCAGCATTTT.

The chain links TRBV6-1 to TRBJ1-2; maybe TRBD1 (5 bases). The CDR3 contains 18 residues. The V end lost 1 base, the J end lost 2 bases, and 20 bases lay between the germline ends. The V gene's germline CDR1 is MNHNS and CDR2 SASEGT. For the CDR3, the DNA is TGTGCCAGCAGTGAAGACGGGGTGGGGGTCCCGTCCAACTATGGCTACACCTTC. Translation gives CASSEDGVGVPSNYGYTF.

This chain connects TRBV10-3 to TRBJ1-1; D is possibly TRBD1 (5 bases). V was trimmed by 1 base and J by 7 bases, leaving 13 bases between them. This CDR3 contains 14 residues. Germline CDR1 is ENHRY and CDR2 is SYGVKD. The CDR3 region is CAISEYEGWDEAFF. CDR3 sequence (DNA): TGTGCCATCAGTGAGTATGAGGGGTGGGATGAAGCTTTCTTT.

The chain links TRBV27 to TRBJ2-1; D may correspond to TRBD1 or TRBD2 (5 bases each). The CDR3 has 12 amino acids. V lost 6 bases and J lost 10, with 13 bases in between. Germline CDR1 MNHEY, CDR2 SMNVEV (reference sequence). The CDR3 coding sequence is TGTGCCAGCAGGGGGGAGCGGAGGGAGCAGTTCTTC. Translating it yields CASRGERREQFF.

J is TRBJ2-7 and V is TRBV14, with D tentatively TRBD1 or TRBD2 (6 bases each). The germline V gene encodes CDR1 SGHDN and CDR2 FVKESK. Deletions cut 4 bases from V and 5 bases from J, with 15 bases between. The CDR3 runs to 14 residues. CDR3 residues: CASSPWQGRNEQYF. The CDR3 coding sequence is TGTGCCAGCAGCCCCTGGCAGGGGAGGAACGAGCAGTACTTC.

The chain recombines TRBV6-1 with TRBJ2-7; 9 bases align to TRBD2. The CDR3 consists of 15 residues. The germline gives CDR1 MNHNS, CDR2 SASEGT. V lost 1 base and J lost 3; bases outside the gene matches: 4. For the CDR3, the DNA is TGTGCCAGCAGTGAAGTAGGACTAGCGATCTACGAGCAGTACTTC. It specifies CASSEVGLAIYEQYF.

The chain is built from TRBV5-1 and TRBJ2-5; D unclear. Trimming removed 10 bases at V and 5 bases at J, with 24 bases between. The CDR3 has 15 residues. CDR1 and CDR2 (germline): SGHRS, YFSETQ. This chain's CDR3 is CASLDGVGFPETQYF. The CDR3 nucleotides read TGCGCCTCACTTGATGGCGTGGGATTTCCGGAGACCCAGTACTTC.

The V call is TRBV28, the J call TRBJ1-5, with D maybe TRBD1 (6 bases). Germline V lookup: CDR1 MDHEN, CDR2 SYDVKM. The CDR3 runs to 14 residues. Trimming cost V 7 bases and J 5 bases, with 15 bases left between them. CDR3 protein: CASNTLQGHQPQHF. Here the CDR3 DNA reads TGTGCCAGCAACACCCTACAGGGCCATCAGCCCCAGCATTTT.